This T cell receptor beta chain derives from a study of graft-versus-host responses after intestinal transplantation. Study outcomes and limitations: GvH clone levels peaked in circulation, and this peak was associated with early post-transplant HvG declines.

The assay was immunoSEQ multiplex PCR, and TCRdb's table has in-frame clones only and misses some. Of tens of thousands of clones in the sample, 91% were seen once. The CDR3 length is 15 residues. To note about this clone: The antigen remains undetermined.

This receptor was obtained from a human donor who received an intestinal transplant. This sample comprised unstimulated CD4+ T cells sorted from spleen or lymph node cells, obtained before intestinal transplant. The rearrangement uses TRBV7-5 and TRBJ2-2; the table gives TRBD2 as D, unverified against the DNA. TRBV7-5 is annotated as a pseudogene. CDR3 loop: CVRSFARSNTGELFF. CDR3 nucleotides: TGTGTCAGAAGCTTTGCGAGATCTAACACCGGGGAGCTGTTTTTT.